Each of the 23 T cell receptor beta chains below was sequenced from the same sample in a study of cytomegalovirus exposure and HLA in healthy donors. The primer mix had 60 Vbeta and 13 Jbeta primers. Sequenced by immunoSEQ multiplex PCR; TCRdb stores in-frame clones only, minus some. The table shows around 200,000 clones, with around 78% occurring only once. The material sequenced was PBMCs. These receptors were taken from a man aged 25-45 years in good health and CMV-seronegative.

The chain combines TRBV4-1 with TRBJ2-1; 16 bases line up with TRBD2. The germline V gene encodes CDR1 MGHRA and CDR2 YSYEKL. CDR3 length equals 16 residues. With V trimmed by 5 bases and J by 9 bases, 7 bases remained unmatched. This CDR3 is CASSWTGTSGRVEQFF. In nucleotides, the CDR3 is TGCGCCAGCAGCTGGACCGGGACTAGCGGGAGGGTTGAGCAGTTCTTC.

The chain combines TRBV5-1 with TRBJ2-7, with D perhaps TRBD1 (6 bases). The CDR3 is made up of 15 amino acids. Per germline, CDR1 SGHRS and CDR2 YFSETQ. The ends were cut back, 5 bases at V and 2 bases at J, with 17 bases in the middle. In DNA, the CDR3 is TGCGCCAGCAGGACCGGGACAACTATAACCTACGAGCAGTACTTC. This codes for CASRTGTTITYEQYF.

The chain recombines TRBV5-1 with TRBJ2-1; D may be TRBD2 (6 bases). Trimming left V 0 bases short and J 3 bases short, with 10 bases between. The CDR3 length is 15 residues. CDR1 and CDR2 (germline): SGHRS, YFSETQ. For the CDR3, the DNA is TGCGCCAGCAGCTTGGCCCGGCGGGACTACAATGAGCAGTTCTTC. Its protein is CASSLARRDYNEQFF.

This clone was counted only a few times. CDR3 residues: CASSEVAGGTDTQYF. CDR3 DNA: TGTGCCAGCAGTGAAGTGGCGGGGGGCACAGATACGCAGTATTTT. The J gene is TRBJ2-3, the V gene TRBV6-1, with 7 positions matching TRBD2. This CDR3 is built from 15 residues. Trimming cost V 1 base and J 1 base; bases outside gene matches: 2. CDR1 MNHNS and CDR2 SASEGT come from the germline V gene.

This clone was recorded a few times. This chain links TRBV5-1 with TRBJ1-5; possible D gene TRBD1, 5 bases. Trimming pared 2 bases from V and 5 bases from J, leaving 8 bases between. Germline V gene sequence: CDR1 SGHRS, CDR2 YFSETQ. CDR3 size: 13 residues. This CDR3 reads CASSFTGDQPQHF. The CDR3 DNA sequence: TGCGCCAGCAGCTTTACAGGAGATCAGCCCCAGCATTTT.

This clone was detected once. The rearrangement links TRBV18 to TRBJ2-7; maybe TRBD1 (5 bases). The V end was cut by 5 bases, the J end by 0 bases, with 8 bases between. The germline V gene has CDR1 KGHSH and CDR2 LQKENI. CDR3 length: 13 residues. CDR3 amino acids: CASSMQGSYEQYF. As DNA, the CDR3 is TGTGCCAGCTCAATGCAGGGCTCCTACGAGCAGTACTTC.

CDR3 nucleotides: TGTGCCACCAGCCGCCTGGGTCAGGGGGCGGTTAATTCTTGGCGGTACCAAGAGACCCAGTACTTC. As protein: CATSRLGQGAVNSWRYQETQYF. The chain carries TRBV15 and TRBJ2-5; 8 bases agree with TRBD1. V was clipped by 5 bases and J by 0 bases; unmatched bases: 26. Germline assignment: CDR1 LNHNV and CDR2 YYDKDF (reference sequence). This CDR3 is 22 amino acids long.

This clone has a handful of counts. The CDR3 DNA follows: TGCAGTGCGCTACAGGGCTACGAGCAGTACTTC. Translation gives CSALQGYEQYF. The chain has TRBV20-1 and TRBJ2-7, with D perhaps TRBD1 (6 bases). V was trimmed by 6 bases and J by 3 bases, leaving 9 bases between them. This CDR3 comprises 11 residues. Germline V gives CDR1 DFQATT, CDR2 SNEGSKA (reference sequence).

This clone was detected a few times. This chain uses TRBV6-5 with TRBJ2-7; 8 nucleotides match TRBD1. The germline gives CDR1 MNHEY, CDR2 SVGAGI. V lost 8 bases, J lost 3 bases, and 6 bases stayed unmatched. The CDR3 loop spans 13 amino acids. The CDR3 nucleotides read TGTGCCAGCCGCCCCGGGACAGGCTACGAGCAGTACTTC. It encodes CASRPGTGYEQYF.

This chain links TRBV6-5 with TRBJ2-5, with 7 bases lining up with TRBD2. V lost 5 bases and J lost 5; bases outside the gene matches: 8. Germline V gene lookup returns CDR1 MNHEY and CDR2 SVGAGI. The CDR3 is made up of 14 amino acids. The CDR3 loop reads CASSLRDYRETQYF. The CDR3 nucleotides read TGTGCCAGCAGTCTTCGGGACTACAGGGAGACCCAGTACTTC.

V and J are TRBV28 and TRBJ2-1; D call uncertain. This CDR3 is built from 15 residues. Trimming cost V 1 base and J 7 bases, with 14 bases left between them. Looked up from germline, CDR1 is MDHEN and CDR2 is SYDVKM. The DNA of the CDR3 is TGTGCCAGCAGTTTATTTTCCCGTCGGTCGAATGAGCAGTTCTTC. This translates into CASSLFSRRSNEQFF.

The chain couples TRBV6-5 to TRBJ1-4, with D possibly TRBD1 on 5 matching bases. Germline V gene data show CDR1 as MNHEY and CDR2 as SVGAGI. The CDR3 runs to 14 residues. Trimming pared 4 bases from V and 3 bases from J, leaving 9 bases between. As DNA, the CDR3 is TGTGCCAGCAGTTCAGGGTCTCCTAATGAAAAACTGTTTTTT. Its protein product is CASSSGSPNEKLFF.

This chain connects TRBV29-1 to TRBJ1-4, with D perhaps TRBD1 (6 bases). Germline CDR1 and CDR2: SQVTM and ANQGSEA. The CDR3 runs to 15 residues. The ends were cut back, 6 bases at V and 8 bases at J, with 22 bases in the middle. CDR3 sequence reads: CSVRQVGPGGEKLFF. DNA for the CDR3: TGCAGCGTCCGACAGGTGGGCCCAGGTGGAGAAAAACTGTTTTTT.

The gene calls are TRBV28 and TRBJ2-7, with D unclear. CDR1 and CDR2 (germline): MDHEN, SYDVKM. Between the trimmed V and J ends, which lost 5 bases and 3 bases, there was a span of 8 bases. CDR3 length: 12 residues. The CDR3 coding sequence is TGTGCCAGCAGTGTGAAACTCTACGAGCAGTACTTC. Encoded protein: CASSVKLYEQYF. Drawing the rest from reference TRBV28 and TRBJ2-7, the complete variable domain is DVKVTQSSRYLVKRTGEKVFLECVQDMDHENMFWYRQDPGLGLRLIYFSYDVKMKEKGDIPEGYSVSREKKERFSLILESASTNQTSMYLCASSVKLYEQYFGPGTRLTVT.

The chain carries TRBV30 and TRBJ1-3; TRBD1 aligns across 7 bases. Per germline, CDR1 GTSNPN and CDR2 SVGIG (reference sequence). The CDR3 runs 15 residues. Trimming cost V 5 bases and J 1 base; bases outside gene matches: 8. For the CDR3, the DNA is TGTGCCTGGGAAAGTCAGGGGGTATCTGGAAACACCATATATTTT. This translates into CAWESQGVSGNTIYF.

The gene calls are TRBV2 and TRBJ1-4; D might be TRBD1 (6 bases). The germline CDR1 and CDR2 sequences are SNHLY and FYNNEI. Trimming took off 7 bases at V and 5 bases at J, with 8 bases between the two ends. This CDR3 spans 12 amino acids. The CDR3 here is CASKQGNEKLFF. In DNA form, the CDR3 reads TGTGCCAGCAAACAGGGAAATGAAAAACTGTTTTTT.

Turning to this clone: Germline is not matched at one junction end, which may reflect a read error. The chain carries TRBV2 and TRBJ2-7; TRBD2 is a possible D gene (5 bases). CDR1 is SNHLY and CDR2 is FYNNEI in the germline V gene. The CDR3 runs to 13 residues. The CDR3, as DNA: TGTGCCAGCAGTGAAAATATTCTACCCGGGAAGCACTTC. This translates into CASSENILPGKHF.

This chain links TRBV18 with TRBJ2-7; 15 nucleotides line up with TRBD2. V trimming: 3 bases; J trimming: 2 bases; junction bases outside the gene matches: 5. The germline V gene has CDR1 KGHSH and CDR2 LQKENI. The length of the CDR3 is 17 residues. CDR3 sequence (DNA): TGTGCCAGCTCACCTCCGGGACTAGCGGGAGGAACCTACGAGCAGTACTTC. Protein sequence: CASSPPGLAGGTYEQYF.

CDR3: CASSITHGANYGYTF. In DNA, the CDR3 is TGTGCCAGTAGTATTACCCACGGTGCTAACTATGGCTACACCTTC. The rearrangement links TRBV19 to TRBJ1-2; D uncertain. The CDR3 runs 15 residues. Germline V gene lookup returns CDR1 LNHDA and CDR2 SQIVND (reference sequence). Trimming removed 3 bases from V and 0 bases from J, with 11 bases in between.

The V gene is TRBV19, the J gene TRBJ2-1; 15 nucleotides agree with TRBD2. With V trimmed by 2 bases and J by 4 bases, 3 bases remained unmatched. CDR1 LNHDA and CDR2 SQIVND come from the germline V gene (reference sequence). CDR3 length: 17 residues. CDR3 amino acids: CASSIPGLAGGYNEQFF. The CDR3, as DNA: TGTGCCAGTAGTATACCGGGACTAGCGGGAGGTTACAATGAGCAGTTCTTC.

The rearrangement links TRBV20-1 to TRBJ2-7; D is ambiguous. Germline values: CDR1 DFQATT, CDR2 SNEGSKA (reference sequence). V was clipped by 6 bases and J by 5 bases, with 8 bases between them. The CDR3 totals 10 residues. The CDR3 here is CSAEVHEQYF. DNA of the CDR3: TGCAGTGCAGAGGTGCACGAGCAGTACTTC.

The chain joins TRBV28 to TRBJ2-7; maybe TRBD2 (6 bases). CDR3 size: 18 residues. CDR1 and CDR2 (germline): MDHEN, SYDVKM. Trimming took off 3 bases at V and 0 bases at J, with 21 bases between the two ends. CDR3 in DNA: TGTGCCAGCAGTTTCCCAACTTCTAGGCGGGGCCCCTCCTACGAGCAGTACTTC. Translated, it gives CASSFPTSRRGPSYEQYF.

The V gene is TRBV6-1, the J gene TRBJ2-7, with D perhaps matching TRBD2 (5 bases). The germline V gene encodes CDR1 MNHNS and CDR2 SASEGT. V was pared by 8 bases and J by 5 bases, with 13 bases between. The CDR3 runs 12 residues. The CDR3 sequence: CASSPSLNEQYF. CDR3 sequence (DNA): TGTGCCAGCTCCCCTAGCCTTAACGAGCAGTACTTC.